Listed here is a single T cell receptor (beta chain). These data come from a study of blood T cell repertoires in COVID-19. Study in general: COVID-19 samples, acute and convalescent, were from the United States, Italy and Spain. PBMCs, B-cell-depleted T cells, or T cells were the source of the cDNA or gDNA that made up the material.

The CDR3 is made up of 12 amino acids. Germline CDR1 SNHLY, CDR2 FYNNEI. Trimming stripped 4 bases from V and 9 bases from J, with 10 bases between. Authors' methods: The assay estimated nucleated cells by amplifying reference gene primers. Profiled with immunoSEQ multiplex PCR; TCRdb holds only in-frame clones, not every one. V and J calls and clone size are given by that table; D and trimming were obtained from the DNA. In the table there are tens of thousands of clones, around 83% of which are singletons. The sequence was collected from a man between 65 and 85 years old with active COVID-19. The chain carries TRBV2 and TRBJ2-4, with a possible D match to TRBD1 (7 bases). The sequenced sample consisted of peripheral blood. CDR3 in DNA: TGTGCCAGCAGTGTCCAGGGGGGCATTCAGTACTTC. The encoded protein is CASSVQGGIQYF. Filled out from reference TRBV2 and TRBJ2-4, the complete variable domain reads EPEVTQTPSHQVTQMGQEVILRCVPISNHLYFYWYRQILGQKVEFLVSFYNNEISEKSEIFDDQFSVERPDGSNFTLKIRSTKLEDSAMYFCASSVQGGIQYFGAGTRLSVL.